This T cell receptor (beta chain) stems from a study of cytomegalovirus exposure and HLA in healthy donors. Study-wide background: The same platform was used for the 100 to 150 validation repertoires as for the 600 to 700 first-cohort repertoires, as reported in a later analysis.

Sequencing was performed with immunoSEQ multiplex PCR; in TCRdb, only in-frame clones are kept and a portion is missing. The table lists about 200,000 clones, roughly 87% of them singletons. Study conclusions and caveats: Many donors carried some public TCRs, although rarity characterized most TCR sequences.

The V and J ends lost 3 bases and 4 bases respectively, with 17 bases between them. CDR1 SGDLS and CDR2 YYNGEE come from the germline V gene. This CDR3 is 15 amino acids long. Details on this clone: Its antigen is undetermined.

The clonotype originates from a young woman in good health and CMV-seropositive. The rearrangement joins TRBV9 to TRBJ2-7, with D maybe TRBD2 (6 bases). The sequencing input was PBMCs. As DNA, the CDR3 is TGTGCCAGCAGCGCCTTCACAATGGGGGGATACGAGCAGTACTTC. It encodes CASSAFTMGGYEQYF. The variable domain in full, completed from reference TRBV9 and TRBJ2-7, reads DSGVTQTPKHLITATGQRVTLRCSPRSGDLSVYWYQQSLDQGLQFLIQYYNGEERAKGNILERFSAQQFPDLHSELNLSSLELGDSALYFCASSAFTMGGYEQYFGPGTRLTVT.